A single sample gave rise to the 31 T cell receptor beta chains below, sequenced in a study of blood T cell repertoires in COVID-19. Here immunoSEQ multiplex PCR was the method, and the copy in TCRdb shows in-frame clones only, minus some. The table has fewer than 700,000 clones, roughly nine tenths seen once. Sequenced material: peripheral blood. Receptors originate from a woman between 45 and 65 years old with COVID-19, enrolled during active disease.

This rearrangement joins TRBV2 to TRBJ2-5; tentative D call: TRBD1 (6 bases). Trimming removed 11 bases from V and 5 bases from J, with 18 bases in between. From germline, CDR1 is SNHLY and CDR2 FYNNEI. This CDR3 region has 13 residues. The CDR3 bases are TGTGCCTCCCGAGCAGGGGAGAGGGAGACCCAGTACTTC. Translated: CASRAGERETQYF.

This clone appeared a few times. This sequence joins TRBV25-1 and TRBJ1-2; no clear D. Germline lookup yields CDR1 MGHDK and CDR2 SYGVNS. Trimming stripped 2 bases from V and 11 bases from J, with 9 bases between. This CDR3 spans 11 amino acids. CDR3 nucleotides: TGTGCCAGCAGTGAAGTCGGTGCTTACACCTTC. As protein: CASSEVGAYTF.

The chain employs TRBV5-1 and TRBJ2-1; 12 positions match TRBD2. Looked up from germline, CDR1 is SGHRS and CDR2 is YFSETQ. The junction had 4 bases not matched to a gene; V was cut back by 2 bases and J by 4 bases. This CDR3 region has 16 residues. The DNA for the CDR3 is TGCGCCAGCAGCTTAGAACTAGCGGGGGGTTACAATGAGCAGTTCTTC. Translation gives CASSLELAGGYNEQFF.

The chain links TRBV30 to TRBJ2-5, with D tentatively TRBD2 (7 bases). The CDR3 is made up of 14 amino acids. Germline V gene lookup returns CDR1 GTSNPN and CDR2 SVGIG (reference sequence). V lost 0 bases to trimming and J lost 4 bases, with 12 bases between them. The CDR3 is CAWSVRRGGETQYF. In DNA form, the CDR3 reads TGTGCCTGGAGTGTACGTAGGGGGGGAGAGACCCAGTACTTC. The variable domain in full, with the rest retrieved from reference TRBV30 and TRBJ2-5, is SQTIHQWPATLVQPVGSPLSLECTVEGTSNPNLYWYRQAAGRGLQLLFYSVGIGQISSEVPQNLSASRPQDRQFILSSKKLLLSDSGFYLCAWSVRRGGETQYFGPGTRLLVL.

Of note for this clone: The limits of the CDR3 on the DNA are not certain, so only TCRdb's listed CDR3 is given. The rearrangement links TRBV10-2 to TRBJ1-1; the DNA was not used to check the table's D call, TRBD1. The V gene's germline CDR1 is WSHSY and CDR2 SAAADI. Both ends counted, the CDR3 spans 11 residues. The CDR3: CASSESGRAFF.

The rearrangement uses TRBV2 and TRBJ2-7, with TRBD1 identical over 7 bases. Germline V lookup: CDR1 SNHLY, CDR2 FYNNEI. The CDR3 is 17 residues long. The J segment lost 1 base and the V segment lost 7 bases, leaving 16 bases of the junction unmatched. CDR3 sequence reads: CASKGEVGGQLSYEQYF. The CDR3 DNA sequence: TGTGCCAGCAAGGGGGAAGTTGGGGGACAGCTTTCCTACGAGCAGTACTTC.

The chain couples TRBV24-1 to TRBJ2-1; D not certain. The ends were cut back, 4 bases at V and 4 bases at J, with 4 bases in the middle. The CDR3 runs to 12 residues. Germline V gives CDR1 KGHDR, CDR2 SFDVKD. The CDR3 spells CATSDLYNEQFF. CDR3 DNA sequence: TGTGCCACCAGTGACCTTTACAATGAGCAGTTCTTC.

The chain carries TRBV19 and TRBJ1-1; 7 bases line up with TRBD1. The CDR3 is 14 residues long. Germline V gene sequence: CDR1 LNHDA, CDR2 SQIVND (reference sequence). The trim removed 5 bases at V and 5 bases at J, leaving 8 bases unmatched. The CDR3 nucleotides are TGTGCCAGTAGTTCATCCAGGGGGAGAACTGAAGCTTTCTTT. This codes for CASSSSRGRTEAFF.

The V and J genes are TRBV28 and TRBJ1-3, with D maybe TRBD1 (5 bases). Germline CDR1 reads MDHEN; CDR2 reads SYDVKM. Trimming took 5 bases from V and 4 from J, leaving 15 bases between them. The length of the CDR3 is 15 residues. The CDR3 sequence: CASSPNRGTGNTIYF. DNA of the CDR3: TGTGCCAGCAGTCCGAATCGGGGGACGGGAAACACCATATATTTT. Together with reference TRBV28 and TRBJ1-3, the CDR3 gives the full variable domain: DVKVTQSSRYLVKRTGEKVFLECVQDMDHENMFWYRQDPGLGLRLIYFSYDVKMKEKGDIPEGYSVSREKKERFSLILESASTNQTSMYLCASSPNRGTGNTIYFGEGSWLTVV.

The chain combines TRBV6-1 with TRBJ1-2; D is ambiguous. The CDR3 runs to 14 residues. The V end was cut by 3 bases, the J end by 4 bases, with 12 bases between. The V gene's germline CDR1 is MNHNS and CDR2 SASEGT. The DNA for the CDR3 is TGTGCCAGCAGTGACCGCGGCTATTCCTATGGCTACACCTTC. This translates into CASSDRGYSYGYTF.

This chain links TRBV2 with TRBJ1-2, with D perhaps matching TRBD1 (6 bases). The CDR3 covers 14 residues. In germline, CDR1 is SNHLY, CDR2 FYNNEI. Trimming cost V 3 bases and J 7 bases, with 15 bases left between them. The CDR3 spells CASSEGARLGGYTF. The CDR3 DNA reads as TGTGCCAGCAGTGAGGGGGCGCGGCTAGGTGGCTACACCTTC.

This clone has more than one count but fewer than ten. The CDR3 loop reads CASSPANNYGYTF. For the CDR3, the DNA is TGTGCCAGCAGCCCAGCGAATAACTATGGCTACACCTTC. The rearrangement joins TRBV7-2 to TRBJ1-2; D remains ambiguous. Trimming took off 5 bases at V and 1 base at J, with 8 bases between the two ends. Germline V gene sequence: CDR1 SGHTA, CDR2 FQGNSA. CDR3 length: 13 residues.

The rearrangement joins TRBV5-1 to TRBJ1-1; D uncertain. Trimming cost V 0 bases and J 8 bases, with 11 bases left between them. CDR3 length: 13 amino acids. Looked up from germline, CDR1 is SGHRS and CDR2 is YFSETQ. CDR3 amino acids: CASSLDRDAEAFF. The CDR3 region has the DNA TGCGCCAGCAGCTTGGATCGGGATGCCGAAGCTTTCTTT.

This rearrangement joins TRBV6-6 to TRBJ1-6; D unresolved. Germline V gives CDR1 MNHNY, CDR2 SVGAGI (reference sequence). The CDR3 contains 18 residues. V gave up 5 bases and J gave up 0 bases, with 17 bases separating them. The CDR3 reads CASSPLSVGSSYNSPLHF. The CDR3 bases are TGTGCCAGCAGTCCACTTAGTGTCGGGAGCTCCTATAATTCACCCCTCCACTTT.

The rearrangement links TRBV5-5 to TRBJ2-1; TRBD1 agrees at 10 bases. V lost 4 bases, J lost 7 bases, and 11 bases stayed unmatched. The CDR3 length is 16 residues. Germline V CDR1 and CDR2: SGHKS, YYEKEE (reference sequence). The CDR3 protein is CASSLLLWTGGNEQFF. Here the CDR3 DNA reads TGTGCCAGCAGCCTACTCCTCTGGACAGGGGGAAATGAGCAGTTCTTC.

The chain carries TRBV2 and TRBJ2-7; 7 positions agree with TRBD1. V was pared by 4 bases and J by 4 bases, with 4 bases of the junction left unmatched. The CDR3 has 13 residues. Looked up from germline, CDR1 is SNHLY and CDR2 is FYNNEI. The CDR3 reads CASSGQGWYEQYF. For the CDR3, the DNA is TGTGCCAGCAGTGGACAGGGTTGGTACGAGCAGTACTTC.

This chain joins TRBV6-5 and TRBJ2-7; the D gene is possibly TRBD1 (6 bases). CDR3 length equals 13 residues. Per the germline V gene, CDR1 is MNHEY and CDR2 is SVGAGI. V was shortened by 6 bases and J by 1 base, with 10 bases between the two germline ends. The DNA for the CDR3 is TGTGCCAGCAGACCCACAGGGTCCTACGAGCAGTACTTC. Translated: CASRPTGSYEQYF.

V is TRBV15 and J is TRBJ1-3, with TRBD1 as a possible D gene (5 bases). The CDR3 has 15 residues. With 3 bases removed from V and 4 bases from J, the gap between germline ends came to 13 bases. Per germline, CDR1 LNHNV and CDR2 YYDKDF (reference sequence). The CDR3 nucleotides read TGTGCCACCAGCAGGGGCAGGGCTTACGGAAACACCATATATTTT. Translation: CATSRGRAYGNTIYF. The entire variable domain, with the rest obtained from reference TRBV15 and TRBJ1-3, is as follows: DAMVIQNPRYQVTQFGKPVTLSCSQTLNHNVMYWYQQKSSQAPKLLFHYYDKDFNNEADTPDNFQSRRPNTSFCFLDIRSPGLGDTAMYLCATSRGRAYGNTIYFGEGSWLTVV.

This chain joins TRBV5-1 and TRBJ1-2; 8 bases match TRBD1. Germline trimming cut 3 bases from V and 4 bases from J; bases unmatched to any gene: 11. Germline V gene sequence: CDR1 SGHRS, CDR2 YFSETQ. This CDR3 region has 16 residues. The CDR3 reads CASSSVPGQAIYGYTF. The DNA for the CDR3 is TGCGCCAGCAGCTCTGTCCCGGGACAGGCGATCTATGGCTACACCTTC.

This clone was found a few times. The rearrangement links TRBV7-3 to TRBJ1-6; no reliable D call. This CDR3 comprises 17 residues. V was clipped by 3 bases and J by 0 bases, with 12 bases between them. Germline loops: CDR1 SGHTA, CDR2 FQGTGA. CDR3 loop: CASSLRDLHSYNSPLHF. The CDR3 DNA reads TGTGCCAGCAGCTTGCGCGACTTACACTCCTATAATTCACCCCTCCACTTT.

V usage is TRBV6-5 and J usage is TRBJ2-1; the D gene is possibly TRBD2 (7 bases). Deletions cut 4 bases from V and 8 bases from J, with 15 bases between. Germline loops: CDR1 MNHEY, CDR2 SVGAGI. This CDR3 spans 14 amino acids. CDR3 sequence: CASSFLRGADEQFF. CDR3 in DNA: TGTGCCAGCAGTTTTCTACGGGGGGCCGATGAGCAGTTCTTC.

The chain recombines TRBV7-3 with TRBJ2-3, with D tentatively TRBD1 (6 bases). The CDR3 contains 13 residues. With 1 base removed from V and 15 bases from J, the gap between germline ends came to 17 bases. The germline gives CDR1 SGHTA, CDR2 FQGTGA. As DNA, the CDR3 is TGTGCCAGCAGCTTAAAGTCCCGGAACAGGGAATATTTT. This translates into CASSLKSRNREYF.

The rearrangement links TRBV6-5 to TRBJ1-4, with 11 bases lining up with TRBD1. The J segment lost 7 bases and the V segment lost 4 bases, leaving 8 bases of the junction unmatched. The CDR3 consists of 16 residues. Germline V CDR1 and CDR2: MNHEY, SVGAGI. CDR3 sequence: CASSSLRGTGGEKLFF. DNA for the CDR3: TGTGCCAGCAGTTCCTTACGTGGGACAGGGGGTGAAAAACTGTTTTTT.

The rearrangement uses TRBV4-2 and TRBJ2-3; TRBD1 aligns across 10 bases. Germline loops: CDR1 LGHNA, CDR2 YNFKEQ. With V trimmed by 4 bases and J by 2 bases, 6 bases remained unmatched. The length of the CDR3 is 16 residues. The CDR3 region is CASSPGQGDFTDTQYF. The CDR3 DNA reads TGTGCCAGCAGCCCAGGACAGGGGGATTTCACAGATACGCAGTATTTT.

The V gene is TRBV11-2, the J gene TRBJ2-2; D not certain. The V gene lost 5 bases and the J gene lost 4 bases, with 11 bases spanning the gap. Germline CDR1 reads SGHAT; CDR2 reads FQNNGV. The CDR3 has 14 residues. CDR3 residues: CASSRDSPTGELFF. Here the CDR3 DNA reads TGTGCCAGCAGCCGCGATTCGCCCACCGGGGAGCTGTTTTTT.

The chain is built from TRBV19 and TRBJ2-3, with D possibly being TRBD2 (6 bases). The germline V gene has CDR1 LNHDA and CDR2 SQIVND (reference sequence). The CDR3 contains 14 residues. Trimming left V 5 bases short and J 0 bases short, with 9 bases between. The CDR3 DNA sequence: TGTGCCAGTAGTCCGACTAGTAGCACAGATACGCAGTATTTT. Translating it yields CASSPTSSTDTQYF.

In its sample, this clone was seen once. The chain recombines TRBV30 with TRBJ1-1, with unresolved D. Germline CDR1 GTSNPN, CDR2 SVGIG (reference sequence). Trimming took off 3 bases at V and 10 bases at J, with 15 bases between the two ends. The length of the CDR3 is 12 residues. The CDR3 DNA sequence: TGTGCCTGGAGCCCCACTGAAAGTGCAGCTTTCTTT. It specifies CAWSPTESAAFF. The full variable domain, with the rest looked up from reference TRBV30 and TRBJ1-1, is SQTIHQWPATLVQPVGSPLSLECTVEGTSNPNLYWYRQAAGRGLQLLFYSVGIGQISSEVPQNLSASRPQDRQFILSSKKLLLSDSGFYLCAWSPTESAAFFGQGTRLTVV.

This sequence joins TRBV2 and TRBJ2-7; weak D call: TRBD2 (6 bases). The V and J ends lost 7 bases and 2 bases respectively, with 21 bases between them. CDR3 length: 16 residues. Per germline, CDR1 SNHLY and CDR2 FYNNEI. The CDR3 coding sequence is TGTGCCAGCATCACTCCCCCACTAGCTGAGACCTACGAGCAGTACTTC. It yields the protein CASITPPLAETYEQYF.

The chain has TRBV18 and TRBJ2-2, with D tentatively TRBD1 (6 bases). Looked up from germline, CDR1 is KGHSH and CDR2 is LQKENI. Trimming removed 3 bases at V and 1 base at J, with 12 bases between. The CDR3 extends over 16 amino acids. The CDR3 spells CASSPTGQMNTGELFF. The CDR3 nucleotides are TGTGCCAGCTCACCGACTGGACAGATGAACACCGGGGAGCTGTTTTTT. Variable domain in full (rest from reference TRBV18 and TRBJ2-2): NAGVMQNPRHLVRRRGQEARLRCSPMKGHSHVYWYRQLPEEGLKFMVYLQKENIIDESGMPKERFSAEFPKEGPSILRIQQVVRGDSAAYFCASSPTGQMNTGELFFGEGSRLTVL.

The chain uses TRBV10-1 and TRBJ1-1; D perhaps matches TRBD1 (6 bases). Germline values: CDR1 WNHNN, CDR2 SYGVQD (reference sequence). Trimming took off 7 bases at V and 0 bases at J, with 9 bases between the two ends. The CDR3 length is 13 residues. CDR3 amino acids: CASTDSMNTEAFF. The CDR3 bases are TGCGCCAGCACGGACAGCATGAACACTGAAGCTTTCTTT.

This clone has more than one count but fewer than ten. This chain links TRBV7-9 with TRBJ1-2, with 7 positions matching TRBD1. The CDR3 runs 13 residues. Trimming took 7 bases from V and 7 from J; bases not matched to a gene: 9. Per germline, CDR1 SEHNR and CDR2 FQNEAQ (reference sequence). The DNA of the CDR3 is TGTGCCAGCACCCTAGGACAGGAGGGTGGCTACACCTTC. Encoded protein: CASTLGQEGGYTF.